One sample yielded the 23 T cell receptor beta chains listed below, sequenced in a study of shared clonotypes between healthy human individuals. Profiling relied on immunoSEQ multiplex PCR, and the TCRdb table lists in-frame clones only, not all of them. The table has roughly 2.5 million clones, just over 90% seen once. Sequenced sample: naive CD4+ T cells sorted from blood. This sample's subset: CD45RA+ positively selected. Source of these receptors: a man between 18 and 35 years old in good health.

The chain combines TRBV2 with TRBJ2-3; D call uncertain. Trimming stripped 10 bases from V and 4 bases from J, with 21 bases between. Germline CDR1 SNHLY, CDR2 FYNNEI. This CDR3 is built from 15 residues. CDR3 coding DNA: TGTGCCATCATAAAGGTTGCGGATCGGGCAGATACGCAGTATTTT. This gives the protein CAIIKVADRADTQYF.

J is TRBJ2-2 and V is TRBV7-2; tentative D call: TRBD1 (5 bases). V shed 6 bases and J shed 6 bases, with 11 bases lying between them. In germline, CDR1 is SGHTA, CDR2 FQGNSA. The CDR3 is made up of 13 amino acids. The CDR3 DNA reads TGTGCCAGCAGAAAACAGGACGCCGGGGAGCTGTTTTTT. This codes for CASRKQDAGELFF.

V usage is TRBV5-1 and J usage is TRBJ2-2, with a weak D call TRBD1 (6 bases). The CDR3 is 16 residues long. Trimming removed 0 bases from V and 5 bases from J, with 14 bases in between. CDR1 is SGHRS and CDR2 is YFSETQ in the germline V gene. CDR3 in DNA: TGCGCCAGCAGCTTGGGGGGAACAGGGAAAACCGGGGAGCTGTTTTTT. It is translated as CASSLGGTGKTGELFF.

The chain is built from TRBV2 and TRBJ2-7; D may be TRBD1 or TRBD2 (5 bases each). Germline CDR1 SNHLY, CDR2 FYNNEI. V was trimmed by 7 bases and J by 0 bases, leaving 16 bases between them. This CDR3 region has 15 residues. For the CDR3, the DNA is TGTGCCAGCACCGTCTCGGGGCTCGTCTCCTACGAGCAGTACTTC. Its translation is CASTVSGLVSYEQYF.

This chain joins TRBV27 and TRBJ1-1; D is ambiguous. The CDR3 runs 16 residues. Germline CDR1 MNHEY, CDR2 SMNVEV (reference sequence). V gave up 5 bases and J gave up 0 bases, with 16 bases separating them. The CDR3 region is CASSRISGAMNTEAFF. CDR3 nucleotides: TGTGCCAGCAGTCGAATCTCGGGAGCCATGAACACTGAAGCTTTCTTT.

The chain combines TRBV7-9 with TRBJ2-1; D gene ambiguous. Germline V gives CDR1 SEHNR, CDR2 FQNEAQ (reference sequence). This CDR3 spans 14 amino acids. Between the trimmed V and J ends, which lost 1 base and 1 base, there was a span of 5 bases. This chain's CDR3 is CASSLDGSYNEQFF. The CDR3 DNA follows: TGTGCCAGCAGCTTAGACGGGTCCTACAATGAGCAGTTCTTC. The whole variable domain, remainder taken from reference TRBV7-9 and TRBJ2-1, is DTGVSQNPRHKITKRGQNVTFRCDPISEHNRLYWYRQTLGQGPEFLTYFQNEAQLEKSRLLSDRFSAERPKGSFSTLEIQRTEQGDSAMYLCASSLDGSYNEQFFGPGTRLTVL.

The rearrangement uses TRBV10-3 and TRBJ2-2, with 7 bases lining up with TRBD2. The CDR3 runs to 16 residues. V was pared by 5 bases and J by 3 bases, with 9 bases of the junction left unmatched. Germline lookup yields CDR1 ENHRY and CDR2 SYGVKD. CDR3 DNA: TGTGCCATCAGTTACTCGGGGGGTCCGGACACCGGGGAGCTGTTTTTT. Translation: CAISYSGGPDTGELFF.

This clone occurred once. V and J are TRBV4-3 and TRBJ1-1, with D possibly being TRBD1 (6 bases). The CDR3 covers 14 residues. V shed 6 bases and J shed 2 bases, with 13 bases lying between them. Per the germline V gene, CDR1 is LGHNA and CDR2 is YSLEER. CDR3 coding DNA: TGCGCCAGCAGGGACGGGACACCAAACACTGAAGCTTTCTTT. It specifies CASRDGTPNTEAFF.

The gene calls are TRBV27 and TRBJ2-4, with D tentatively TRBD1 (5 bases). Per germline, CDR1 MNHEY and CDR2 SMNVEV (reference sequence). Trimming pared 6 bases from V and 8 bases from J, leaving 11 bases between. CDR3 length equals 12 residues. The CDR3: CASSREVDIQYF. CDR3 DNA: TGTGCCAGCAGCAGGGAAGTAGACATTCAGTACTTC.

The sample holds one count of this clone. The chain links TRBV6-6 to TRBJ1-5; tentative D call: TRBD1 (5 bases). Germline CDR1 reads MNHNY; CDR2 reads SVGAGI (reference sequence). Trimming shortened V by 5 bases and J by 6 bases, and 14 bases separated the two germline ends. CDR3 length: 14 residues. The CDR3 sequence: CASSQPQERQPQHF. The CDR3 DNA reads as TGTGCCAGCAGTCAACCACAGGAGCGTCAGCCCCAGCATTTT.

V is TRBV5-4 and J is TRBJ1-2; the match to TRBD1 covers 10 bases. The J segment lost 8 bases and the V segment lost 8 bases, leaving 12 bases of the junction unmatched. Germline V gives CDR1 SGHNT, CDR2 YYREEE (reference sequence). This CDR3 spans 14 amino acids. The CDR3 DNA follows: TGTGCCAGTTACTCCGGGACAGGGGTTAGCGGCTACACCTTC. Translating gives CASYSGTGVSGYTF.

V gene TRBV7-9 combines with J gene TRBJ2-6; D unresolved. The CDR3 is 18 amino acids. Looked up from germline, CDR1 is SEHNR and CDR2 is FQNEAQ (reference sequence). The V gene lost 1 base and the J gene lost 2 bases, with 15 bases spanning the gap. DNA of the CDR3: TGTGCCAGCAGCTTAGTTGTAGTAAACCGCGCTGGGGCCAACGTCCTGACTTTC. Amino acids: CASSLVVVNRAGANVLTF.

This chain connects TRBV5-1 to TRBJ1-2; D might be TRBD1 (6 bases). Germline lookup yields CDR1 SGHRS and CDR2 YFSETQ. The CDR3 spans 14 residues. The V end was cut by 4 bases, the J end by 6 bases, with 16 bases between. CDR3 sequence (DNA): TGCGCCAGCAGCCGCCTGGAGGGGGGTCATGGCTACACCTTC. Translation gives CASSRLEGGHGYTF. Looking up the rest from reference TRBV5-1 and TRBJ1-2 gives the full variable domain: KAGVTQTPRYLIKTRGQQVTLSCSPISGHRSVSWYQQTPGQGLQFLFEYFSETQRNKGNFPGRFSGRQFSNSRSEMNVSTLELGDSALYLCASSRLEGGHGYTFGSGTRLTVV.

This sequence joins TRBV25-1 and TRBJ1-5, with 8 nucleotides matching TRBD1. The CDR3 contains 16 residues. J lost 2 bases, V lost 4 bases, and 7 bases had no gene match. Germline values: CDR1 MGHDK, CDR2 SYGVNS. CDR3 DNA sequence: TGTGCCAGCAGTGGCCAAACAGGGGGTGGCAATCAGCCCCAGCATTTT. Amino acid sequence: CASSGQTGGGNQPQHF.

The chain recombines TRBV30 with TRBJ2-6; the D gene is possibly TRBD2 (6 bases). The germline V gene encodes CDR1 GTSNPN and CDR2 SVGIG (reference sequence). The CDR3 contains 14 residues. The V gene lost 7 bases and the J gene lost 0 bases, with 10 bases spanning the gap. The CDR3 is CAFQGGSGANVLTF. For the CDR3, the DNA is TGTGCCTTTCAGGGAGGCTCTGGGGCCAACGTCCTGACTTTC. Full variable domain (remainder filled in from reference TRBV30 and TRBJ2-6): SQTIHQWPATLVQPVGSPLSLECTVEGTSNPNLYWYRQAAGRGLQLLFYSVGIGQISSEVPQNLSASRPQDRQFILSSKKLLLSDSGFYLCAFQGGSGANVLTFGAGSRLTVL.

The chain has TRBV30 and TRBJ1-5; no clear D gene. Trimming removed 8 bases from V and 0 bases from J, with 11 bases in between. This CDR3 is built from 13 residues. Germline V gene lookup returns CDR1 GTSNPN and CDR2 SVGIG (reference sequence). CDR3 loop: CAAQADSNQPQHF. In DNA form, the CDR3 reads TGTGCCGCCCAGGCAGATAGCAATCAGCCCCAGCATTTT.

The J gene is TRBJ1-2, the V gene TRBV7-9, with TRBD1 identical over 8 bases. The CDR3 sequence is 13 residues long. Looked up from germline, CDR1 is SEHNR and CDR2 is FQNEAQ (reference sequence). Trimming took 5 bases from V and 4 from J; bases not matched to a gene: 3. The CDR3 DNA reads TGTGCCAGCAGCGTCGGACAGGGCTATGGCTACACCTTC. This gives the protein CASSVGQGYGYTF.

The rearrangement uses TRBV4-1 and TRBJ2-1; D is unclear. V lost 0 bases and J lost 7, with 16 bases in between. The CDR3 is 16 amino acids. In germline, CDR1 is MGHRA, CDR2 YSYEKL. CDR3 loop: CASSQETSWAGNEQFF. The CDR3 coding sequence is TGCGCCAGCAGCCAAGAAACATCTTGGGCCGGTAATGAGCAGTTCTTC.

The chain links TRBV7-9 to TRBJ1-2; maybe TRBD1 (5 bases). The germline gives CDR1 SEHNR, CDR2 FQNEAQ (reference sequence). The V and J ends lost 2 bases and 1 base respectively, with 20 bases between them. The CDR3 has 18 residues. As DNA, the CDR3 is TGTGCCAGCAGCTTAAGTTTCGGTGGGAGACAGAGTAACTATGGCTACACCTTC. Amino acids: CASSLSFGGRQSNYGYTF.

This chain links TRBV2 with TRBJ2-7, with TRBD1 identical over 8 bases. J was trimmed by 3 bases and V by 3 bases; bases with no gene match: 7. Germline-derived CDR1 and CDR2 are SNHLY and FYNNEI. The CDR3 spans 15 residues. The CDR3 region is CASSDYVTGGYEQYF. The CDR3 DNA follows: TGTGCCAGCAGTGATTATGTCACAGGGGGCTACGAGCAGTACTTC.

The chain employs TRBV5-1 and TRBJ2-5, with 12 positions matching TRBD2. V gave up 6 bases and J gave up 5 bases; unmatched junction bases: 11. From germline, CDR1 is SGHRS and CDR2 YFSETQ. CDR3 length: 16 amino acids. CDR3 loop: CASTPLAGGPTETQYF. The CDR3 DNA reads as TGCGCCAGCACCCCACTAGCGGGGGGTCCAACGGAGACCCAGTACTTC. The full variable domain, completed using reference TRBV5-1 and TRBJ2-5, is KAGVTQTPRYLIKTRGQQVTLSCSPISGHRSVSWYQQTPGQGLQFLFEYFSETQRNKGNFPGRFSGRQFSNSRSEMNVSTLELGDSALYLCASTPLAGGPTETQYFGPGTRLLVL.

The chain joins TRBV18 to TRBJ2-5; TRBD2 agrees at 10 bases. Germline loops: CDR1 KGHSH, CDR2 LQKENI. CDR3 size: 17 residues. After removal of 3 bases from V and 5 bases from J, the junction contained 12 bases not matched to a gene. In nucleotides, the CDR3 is TGTGCCAGCTCACCCGGCACCAGCGGGGGGGCCGTGGAGACCCAGTACTTC. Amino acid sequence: CASSPGTSGGAVETQYF.

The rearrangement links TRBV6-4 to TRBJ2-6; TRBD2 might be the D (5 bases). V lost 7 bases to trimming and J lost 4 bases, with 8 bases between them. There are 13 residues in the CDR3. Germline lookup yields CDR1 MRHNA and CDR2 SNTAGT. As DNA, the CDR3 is TGTGCCAGCAAGCGGTCGGGGGCCAACGTCCTGACTTTC. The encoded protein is CASKRSGANVLTF.